This TCR beta chain comes out of a study of CD8+CD57+ T cells in acquired aplastic anemia. Study background: The study obtained an average of approximately 2.9 ug of DNA from sorted CD4+ and CD8+ cells.

Those patients picked for sequencing had displayed CD8+CD57+ cell expansion on flow cytometry. Each patient carried a diagnosis of severe acquired aplastic anemia. CDR3 length equals 19 residues. Researchers used genomic DNA as the template to profile TCR beta VDJ and CDR3. TCRdb re-analysed the reads in MiXCR, keeping a single row per CDR3 protein. The sample contains about 200,000 distinct CDR3 sequences, approximately 60% of which appear only once. As concerns this clonotype: The antigen is not known. Germline is not matched at one junction end, which may reflect a read error.

Whole-study results and caveats: Levels of CD8+ Simpson's diversity were not significantly distinct in patients versus controls. There were twenty-nine CD8+ CDR3 sequences that occurred in both patients and controls.

The clonotype originates from a human donor with aplastic anemia. This chain links TRBV12-3 or TRBV12-4 with TRBJ2-7; possibly TRBD2 for D (6 bases). The specimen sequenced was sorted CD4+, CD8+, or CD8+CD57+ T cells (not recorded which) from PBMCs. CDR3 coding DNA: TGTGCCAGCAATTTAGCCGGTGGAGGGGCCATCGGTCGGGCTTACGAGCAGTACTTC. Its translation is CASNLAGGGAIGRAYEQYF.